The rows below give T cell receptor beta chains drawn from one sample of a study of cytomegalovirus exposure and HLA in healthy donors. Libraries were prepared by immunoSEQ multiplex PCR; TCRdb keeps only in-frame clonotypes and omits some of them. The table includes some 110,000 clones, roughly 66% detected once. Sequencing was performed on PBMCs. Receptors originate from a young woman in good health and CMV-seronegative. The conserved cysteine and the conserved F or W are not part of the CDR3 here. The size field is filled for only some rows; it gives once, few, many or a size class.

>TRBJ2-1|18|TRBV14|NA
ASSHGTGEVEREGSYEQF
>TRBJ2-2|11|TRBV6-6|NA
ASEDAGTGELF
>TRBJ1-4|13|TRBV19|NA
ASSIERGLGEKLF
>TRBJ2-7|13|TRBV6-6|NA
ASLFRQGAQHEQY
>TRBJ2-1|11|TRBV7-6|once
ASSPRGRDEQF
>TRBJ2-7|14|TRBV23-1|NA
ASSQSVGTRGYEQY
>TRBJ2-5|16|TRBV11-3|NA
ASSLPGKVSSGQETQY
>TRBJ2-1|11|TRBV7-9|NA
ASCSQSGLEGF
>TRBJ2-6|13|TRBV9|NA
ASSGGQSGANVLT
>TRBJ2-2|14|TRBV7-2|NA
ASSSAGRTNTGELF
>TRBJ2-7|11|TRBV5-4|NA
ASSLGRTYEQY
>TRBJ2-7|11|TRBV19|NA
ASSSSGGYEQY
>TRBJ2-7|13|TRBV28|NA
ASTTRRTGIYEQY
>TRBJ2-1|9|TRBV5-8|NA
ASSLGDRGF
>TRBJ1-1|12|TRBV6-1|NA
ASISTWDIREAF
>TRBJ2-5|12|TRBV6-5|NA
ASSDTGHQETQY
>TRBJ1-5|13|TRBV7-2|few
ASSLGQGAWQPQH
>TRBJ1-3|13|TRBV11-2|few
ASSHPTAAVNTIY
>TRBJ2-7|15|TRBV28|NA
ASSFRLAGGWAYEQY
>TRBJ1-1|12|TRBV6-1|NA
ASSEGQGLTEAF
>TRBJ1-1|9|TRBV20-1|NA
SVHRSTEAF
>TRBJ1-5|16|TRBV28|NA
ASSFVKLRQGTRGPQH
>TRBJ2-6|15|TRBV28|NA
ASSLGGRRSGANVLT
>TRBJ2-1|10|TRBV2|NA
ASTPGYNEQF
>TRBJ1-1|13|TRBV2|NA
ASSGSRGSTTEAF
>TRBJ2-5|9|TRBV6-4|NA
ASRGVETQY
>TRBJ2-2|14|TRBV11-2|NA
ASSSRQGRDTGELF
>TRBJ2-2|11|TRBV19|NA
ASERWGDGELF
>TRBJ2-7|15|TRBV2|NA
ASSVGGLAGGNYEQY
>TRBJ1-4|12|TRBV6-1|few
ASSPRQGVEKLF
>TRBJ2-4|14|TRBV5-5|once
ASSSGQGLAKNIQY
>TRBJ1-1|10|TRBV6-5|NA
ASKQGNTEAF
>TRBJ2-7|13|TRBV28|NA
ASSTTDKGPYEQY
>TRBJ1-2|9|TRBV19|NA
ASSIGYGYT
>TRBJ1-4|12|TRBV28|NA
ASSAREVIEKLF
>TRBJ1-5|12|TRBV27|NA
ASSVGGSNQPQH
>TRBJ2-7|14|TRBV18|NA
ASSGGLAGASYEQY
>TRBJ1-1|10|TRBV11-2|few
ASSLVGIEAF
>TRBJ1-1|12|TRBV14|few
ASSLSQGSTEAF